The 27 T cell receptor beta chains in this list originate from one sample, sequenced in a study of cytomegalovirus exposure and HLA in healthy donors. The primer mix had 60 Vbeta and 13 Jbeta primers. Here immunoSEQ multiplex PCR was the method, and the copy in TCRdb shows in-frame clones only, minus some. The sample has 95,000 to 150,000 clones, around 86% seen once. The sequenced sample was PBMCs. The origin of the receptors is a woman aged 35 to 49 in good health and CMV-seronegative.

This rearrangement joins TRBV7-2 to TRBJ1-1, with 7 bases aligning to TRBD1. Germline V gene sequence: CDR1 SGHTA, CDR2 FQGNSA. The junction had 3 bases not matched to a gene; V was cut back by 0 bases and J by 5 bases. The CDR3 sequence is 14 residues long. CDR3 protein: CASSLAGGRTEAFF. The CDR3 nucleotides read TGTGCCAGCAGCTTAGCAGGGGGCCGGACTGAAGCTTTCTTT.

This chain uses TRBV30 with TRBJ1-2; D gene unclear. Trimming took off 2 bases at V and 4 bases at J, with 17 bases between the two ends. Germline loops: CDR1 GTSNPN, CDR2 SVGIG (reference sequence). This CDR3 comprises 15 residues. DNA for the CDR3: TGTGCCTGGAGTCCCGGGGTAGGGCGGGTCTATGGCTACACCTTC. It encodes CAWSPGVGRVYGYTF.

This clone appeared a single time. The V call is TRBV19, the J call TRBJ1-5, with 8 bases identical to TRBD1. V trimming: 7 bases; J trimming: 11 bases; junction bases outside the gene matches: 16. The CDR3 length is 15 residues. Germline CDR1 reads LNHDA; CDR2 reads SQIVND (reference sequence). The CDR3 DNA follows: TGTGCCAGTACCCGAGACAGGGGAGGGGCAGGGACCCAGCATTTT. Translating it yields CASTRDRGGAGTQHF.

The rearrangement joins TRBV6-4 to TRBJ2-3; D remains ambiguous. Germline values: CDR1 MRHNA, CDR2 SNTAGT. The CDR3 is 13 amino acids. V lost 3 bases, J lost 0 bases, and 4 bases lay in between. The CDR3 sequence is CASSEQSTDTQYF. The CDR3 coding sequence is TGTGCCAGCAGTGAGCAGAGCACAGATACGCAGTATTTT.

This rearrangement joins TRBV7-7 to TRBJ2-7; D remains unclear. V lost 5 bases and J 3 bases, leaving 11 bases between the germline ends. CDR1 is SSHAT and CDR2 is FNYEAQ in the germline V gene (reference sequence). This CDR3 has 13 amino acids. The CDR3, as DNA: TGTGCCAGCAGCCCCGGTTCGATCTACGAGCAGTACTTC. This translates into CASSPGSIYEQYF.

The rearrangement uses TRBV19 and TRBJ1-2; tentatively, D is TRBD1 (6 bases). The V end was cut by 4 bases, the J end by 6 bases, with 18 bases between. CDR1 and CDR2 (germline): LNHDA, SQIVND (reference sequence). The length of the CDR3 is 15 residues. The CDR3 spells CASSRYGTSTNGYTF. The CDR3 DNA reads as TGTGCCAGTAGTAGGTACGGGACATCGACGAATGGCTACACCTTC.

The chain employs TRBV2 and TRBJ2-5; 10 bases are shared with TRBD2. This CDR3 spans 15 amino acids. The germline V gene encodes CDR1 SNHLY and CDR2 FYNNEI. V dropped 4 bases and J dropped 5; count of bases not matched to a gene: 7. In nucleotides, the CDR3 is TGTGCCAGCAGTGTGAAGCGGGGGGGCCCGGAGACCCAGTACTTC. It codes for CASSVKRGGPETQYF. The whole variable domain, filled in from reference TRBV2 and TRBJ2-5, reads EPEVTQTPSHQVTQMGQEVILRCVPISNHLYFYWYRQILGQKVEFLVSFYNNEISEKSEIFDDQFSVERPDGSNFTLKIRSTKLEDSAMYFCASSVKRGGPETQYFGPGTRLLVL.

This rearrangement joins TRBV4-3 to TRBJ1-2; D is unresolved. The V gene's germline CDR1 is LGHNA and CDR2 YSLEER. The CDR3 contains 12 residues. Deletions cut 0 bases from V and 5 bases from J, with 4 bases between. As DNA, the CDR3 is TGCGCCAGCAGCCAAGAGAGTTATGGCTACACCTTC. This codes for CASSQESYGYTF.

The chain employs TRBV5-1 and TRBJ2-1; tentative D call: TRBD2 (6 bases). There are 16 residues in the CDR3. Trimming took 1 base from V and 2 from J, leaving 13 bases between them. CDR1 is SGHRS, CDR2 YFSETQ, per germline. The CDR3 nucleotides read TGCGCCAGCAGCTTGCCCAGCGGGTCTGCCTACAATGAGCAGTTCTTC. It yields the protein CASSLPSGSAYNEQFF. Using reference TRBV5-1 and TRBJ2-1 for the parts outside the CDR3, the full variable domain is KAGVTQTPRYLIKTRGQQVTLSCSPISGHRSVSWYQQTPGQGLQFLFEYFSETQRNKGNFPGRFSGRQFSNSRSEMNVSTLELGDSALYLCASSLPSGSAYNEQFFGPGTRLTVL.

Notes on this clone: At one of its ends the junction is not consistent with the germline gene, which may arise from a read error. The V and J genes are TRBV6-5 and TRBJ1-2, with TRBD1 matching over 8 bases. The V gene's germline CDR1 is MNHEY and CDR2 SVGAGI. This CDR3 spans 14 amino acids. CDR3 sequence reads: CASSTGTGALARAF. The CDR3, as DNA: TGTGCCAGCAGTACCGGGACAGGAGCCCTGGCCCGCGCTTTC.

This clone was seen only once. CDR3 sequence reads: CASSERRALSYEQYF. In DNA, the CDR3 is TGTGCCAGCAGTGAAAGGCGGGCCCTCTCCTACGAGCAGTACTTC. The chain recombines TRBV2 with TRBJ2-7; D is possibly TRBD2 (5 bases). V was pared by 2 bases and J by 0 bases, with 11 bases between. Germline V CDR1 and CDR2: SNHLY, FYNNEI. The CDR3 consists of 15 residues.

The chain links TRBV5-1 to TRBJ2-5; 7 bases are shared with TRBD2. Germline-derived CDR1 and CDR2 are SGHRS and YFSETQ. This CDR3 region has 16 residues. With V trimmed by 2 bases and J by 4 bases, 11 bases remained unmatched. CDR3 coding DNA: TGCGCCAGCAGCTTTGGACTAGGATCTGTCCCAGAGACCCAGTACTTC. Translation: CASSFGLGSVPETQYF. The complete variable domain, with remaining parts taken from reference TRBV5-1 and TRBJ2-5, reads KAGVTQTPRYLIKTRGQQVTLSCSPISGHRSVSWYQQTPGQGLQFLFEYFSETQRNKGNFPGRFSGRQFSNSRSEMNVSTLELGDSALYLCASSFGLGSVPETQYFGPGTRLLVL.

The chain couples TRBV5-1 to TRBJ1-1, with 9 bases that match TRBD1. Trimming cost V 0 bases and J 4 bases; bases outside gene matches: 7. Per the germline V gene, CDR1 is SGHRS and CDR2 is YFSETQ. CDR3 length: 16 residues. The CDR3 coding sequence is TGCGCCAGCAGCTTGGTAGGGACAGGGACCTTCACTGAAGCTTTCTTT. Translating gives CASSLVGTGTFTEAFF.

The chain carries TRBV15 and TRBJ2-1, with D possibly being TRBD1 (5 bases). This CDR3 is 13 amino acids long. CDR1 is LNHNV, CDR2 YYDKDF, per germline (reference sequence). The ends were cut back, 5 bases at V and 0 bases at J, with 5 bases in the middle. CDR3: CATSQGSYNEQFF. The CDR3 coding sequence is TGTGCCACCAGCCAGGGCTCCTACAATGAGCAGTTCTTC.

This chain joins TRBV18 and TRBJ2-2; a possible D gene is TRBD1 (5 bases). The CDR3 has 15 residues. CDR1 is KGHSH, CDR2 LQKENI, per germline. V lost 4 bases, J lost 2 bases, and 11 bases lay in between. The CDR3 sequence is CASSLGTGNTGELFF. The CDR3 nucleotides read TGTGCCAGCTCACTGGGTACAGGAAACACCGGGGAGCTGTTTTTT.

The V call is TRBV18, the J call TRBJ1-4; D unclear. The CDR3 loop spans 15 amino acids. V lost 3 bases to trimming and J lost 0 bases, with 8 bases between them. Germline V CDR1 and CDR2: KGHSH, LQKENI. The CDR3 loop is CASSPGLTTNEKLFF. The CDR3 DNA sequence: TGTGCCAGCTCACCCGGTCTGACAACTAATGAAAAACTGTTTTTT.

The chain joins TRBV6-1 to TRBJ1-2, with TRBD1 matching over 7 bases. The CDR3 covers 12 residues. The V gene's germline CDR1 is MNHNS and CDR2 SASEGT. V lost 6 bases and J lost 8; bases outside the gene matches: 6. The CDR3 DNA is TGTGCCAGCAGAAGACAGGGTGAGGGCTACACCTTC. Translation: CASRRQGEGYTF.

The genes are TRBV10-3 and TRBJ1-5, with a weak D call TRBD1 (6 bases). The germline V gene encodes CDR1 ENHRY and CDR2 SYGVKD. This CDR3 has 13 amino acids. The ends were cut back, 9 bases at V and 5 bases at J, with 14 bases in the middle. The CDR3 loop is CAIGTSIDQPQHF. CDR3 DNA: TGTGCCATTGGGACATCAATAGATCAGCCCCAGCATTTT.

The chain uses TRBV6-5 and TRBJ2-5, with D perhaps TRBD2 (5 bases). The germline V gene has CDR1 MNHEY and CDR2 SVGAGI. V lost 0 bases and J lost 1, with 12 bases in between. The CDR3 runs to 16 residues. CDR3 in DNA: TGTGCCAGCAGTTACTCTCTAGCAGAAAGCCAAGAGACCCAGTACTTC. Protein product: CASSYSLAESQETQYF.

The rearrangement links TRBV5-1 to TRBJ1-2; D is perhaps TRBD1 (6 bases). V was cut by 4 bases and J by 7 bases, with 11 bases left in between. CDR3 size: 12 residues. Germline CDR1 SGHRS, CDR2 YFSETQ. In nucleotides, the CDR3 is TGCGCCAGCAGCCTACAGGGATTTGGCTACACCTTC. The encoded protein is CASSLQGFGYTF.

The chain couples TRBV27 to TRBJ1-4, with 11 bases fitting TRBD1. CDR1 is MNHEY and CDR2 is SMNVEV in the germline V gene (reference sequence). This CDR3 contains 15 residues. Trimming cost V 4 bases and J 8 bases; bases outside gene matches: 6. CDR3 bases: TGTGCCAGCAGTTCTCTCGGGACAGGGGGAGAAAAACTGTTTTTT. Its protein product is CASSSLGTGGEKLFF.

The V gene is TRBV11-2, the J gene TRBJ2-7; TRBD1 aligns across 7 bases. The junction had 7 bases not matched to a gene; V was cut back by 4 bases and J by 1 base. This CDR3 has 15 amino acids. Per the germline V gene, CDR1 is SGHAT and CDR2 is FQNNGV. The CDR3, as DNA: TGTGCCAGCAGCTACCCTGGACAGGCTTCCTACGAGCAGTACTTC. Amino acids: CASSYPGQASYEQYF. Complete variable domain (other parts from reference TRBV11-2 and TRBJ2-7): EAGVAQSPRYKIIEKRQSVAFWCNPISGHATLYWYQQILGQGPKLLIQFQNNGVVDDSQLPKDRFSAERLKGVDSTLKIQPAKLEDSAVYLCASSYPGQASYEQYFGPGTRLTVT.

The chain is built from TRBV5-4 and TRBJ2-5, with D uncertain. The assigned J gene may be wrong: the sequence end matches TRBJ2-7 better. The CDR3 covers 13 residues. CDR1 is SGHNT and CDR2 is YYREEE in the germline V gene (reference sequence). This chain's CDR3 is CASSLISVAEQYF. Here the CDR3 DNA reads TGTGCCAGCAGCTTGATCAGCGTCGCCGAGCAGTACTTC.

The chain is built from TRBV7-9 and TRBJ2-5, with 10 bases identical to TRBD2. J was trimmed by 0 bases and V by 4 bases; bases with no gene match: 11. This CDR3 is built from 18 residues. Germline assignment: CDR1 SEHNR and CDR2 FQNEAQ (reference sequence). The CDR3 DNA is TGTGCCAGCAGCTACAACCGTGATAGCGGGGGGTACCAAGAGACCCAGTACTTC. Amino acids: CASSYNRDSGGYQETQYF.

In DNA form, the CDR3 reads TGTGCCAGCAGCGTAGTGGGGACAGGAGAAGCTTTCTTT. It yields the protein CASSVVGTGEAFF. The rearrangement links TRBV9 to TRBJ1-1; 8 bases fit TRBD1. CDR3 length: 13 amino acids. Unmatched junction bases numbered 3, after V lost 0 bases and J lost 8 bases. Per germline, CDR1 SGDLS and CDR2 YYNGEE. The complete variable domain, with remaining parts taken from reference TRBV9 and TRBJ1-1, reads DSGVTQTPKHLITATGQRVTLRCSPRSGDLSVYWYQQSLDQGLQFLIQYYNGEERAKGNILERFSAQQFPDLHSELNLSSLELGDSALYFCASSVVGTGEAFFGQGTRLTVV.

The gene calls are TRBV7-2 and TRBJ2-3, with 13 bases fitting TRBD2. The CDR3 extends over 19 amino acids. In germline, CDR1 is SGHTA, CDR2 FQGNSA. The junction had 12 bases not matched to a gene; V was cut back by 5 bases and J by 1 base. CDR3 residues: CASSPRTSGRASRTDTQYF. The CDR3 nucleotides are TGTGCCAGCAGCCCGAGAACTAGCGGGAGGGCCTCGCGCACAGATACGCAGTATTTT.

CDR3 bases: TGTGCCAGCAACCAGAACCGTAGGGCGGGCACCGGGGAGCTGTTTTTT. Amino acid sequence: CASNQNRRAGTGELFF. The chain recombines TRBV11-3 with TRBJ2-2; weak D call: TRBD2 (5 bases). This CDR3 contains 16 residues. The germline gives CDR1 SGHNT, CDR2 YENEEA. V lost 7 bases and J lost 4, with 19 bases in between. Looking up the rest from reference TRBV11-3 and TRBJ2-2 gives the full variable domain: EAGVVQSPRYKIIEKKQPVAFWCNPISGHNTLYWYLQNLGQGPELLIRYENEEAVDDSQLPKDRFSAERLKGVDSTLKIQPAELGDSAVYLCASNQNRRAGTGELFFGEGSRLTVL.